The 19 T cell receptor beta chains reported below all come from one sample, sequenced in a study of Ad26.COV2.S vaccination and SARS-CoV-2 variants. Regarding treatment: about 20 received Ad26.COV2.S at low or high dose, single or two shots; 5 received placebo; per-sample allocation not given. Sampling was performed 63 days after the first vaccine or placebo injection. Clones were sequenced by immunoSEQ multiplex PCR, and TCRdb holds only the in-frame ones, with some missing. The table has roughly 420,000 clones, approximately 92% seen once. The sequencing used peripheral blood, collected in a trial of Ad26.COV2.S vaccine versus placebo. Source of these receptors: a person between 18 and 65 years old who received the Ad26.COV2.S COVID-19 vaccine or a placebo.

J is TRBJ2-5 and V is TRBV6-1; D remains ambiguous. Germline lookup yields CDR1 MNHNS and CDR2 SASEGT. The CDR3 consists of 13 residues. V gave up 3 bases and J gave up 5 bases, with 10 bases separating them. The CDR3 sequence: CASSETRWETQYF. CDR3 DNA sequence: TGTGCCAGCAGTGAGACTCGTTGGGAGACCCAGTACTTC.

The V call is TRBV5-1, the J call TRBJ2-2; possible D gene TRBD2, 5 bases. Germline values: CDR1 SGHRS, CDR2 YFSETQ. Trimming removed 2 bases at V and 5 bases at J, with 16 bases between. The CDR3 extends over 16 amino acids. CDR3 region: CASSFFTRVGTGELFF. CDR3 sequence (DNA): TGCGCCAGCAGCTTTTTTACTAGAGTCGGTACCGGGGAGCTGTTTTTT.

The chain couples TRBV18 to TRBJ2-3; D unresolved. The CDR3 is made up of 14 amino acids. V was shortened by 3 bases and J by 1 base, with 8 bases between the two germline ends. Germline assignment: CDR1 KGHSH and CDR2 LQKENI. CDR3 sequence: CASSPLLGTDTQYF. The CDR3 region has the DNA TGTGCCAGCTCACCCCTCTTGGGCACAGATACGCAGTATTTT.

The gene calls are TRBV6-2 or TRBV6-3 and TRBJ2-1, with 7 bases aligning to TRBD1. Germline V lookup: CDR1 MNHEY, CDR2 SVGEGT. V lost 2 bases, J lost 0 bases, and 7 bases stayed unmatched. The CDR3 is made up of 17 amino acids. The CDR3 loop reads CASSYRPPGGSYNEQFF. The CDR3 bases are TGTGCCAGCAGTTACCGTCCGCCAGGGGGCTCCTACAATGAGCAGTTCTTC.

This chain uses TRBV9 with TRBJ1-2; D unclear. The CDR3 sequence is 14 residues long. Trimming stripped 1 base from V and 0 bases from J, with 7 bases between. Germline-derived CDR1 and CDR2 are SGDLS and YYNGEE. The CDR3 spells CASSVQPSNYGYTF. CDR3 nucleotides: TGTGCCAGCAGCGTACAGCCTTCTAACTATGGCTACACCTTC.

The rearrangement links TRBV5-1 to TRBJ1-1; D might be TRBD1 (6 bases). V was clipped by 2 bases and J by 6 bases, with 17 bases between them. The CDR3 runs 15 residues. Germline values: CDR1 SGHRS, CDR2 YFSETQ. CDR3 coding DNA: TGCGCCAGCAGCTTCCCTTCCAGGGGAGTCGCTGAAGCTTTCTTT. Its translation: CASSFPSRGVAEAFF.

The table lists this clone with a few counts. V gene TRBV2 combines with J gene TRBJ1-6; D is ambiguous. This CDR3 comprises 16 residues. In germline, CDR1 is SNHLY, CDR2 FYNNEI. Trimming shortened V by 3 bases and J by 0 bases, and 9 bases separated the two germline ends. The CDR3 here is CASSEVGSSYNSPLHF. For the CDR3, the DNA is TGTGCCAGCAGTGAGGTGGGGAGCTCCTATAATTCACCCCTCCACTTT.

The rearrangement links TRBV18 to TRBJ2-3; 8 nucleotides match TRBD2. CDR3 length: 16 residues. After removal of 4 bases from V and 2 bases from J, the junction contained 8 bases not matched to a gene. Per the germline V gene, CDR1 is KGHSH and CDR2 is LQKENI. The DNA for the CDR3 is TGTGCCAGCTCACGAGTTAGCGGGAAACCCACAGATACGCAGTATTTT. Encoded protein: CASSRVSGKPTDTQYF.

This clone was detected only once. The chain employs TRBV7-8 and TRBJ1-3; no firm D call. The CDR3 extends over 16 amino acids. V lost 1 base to trimming and J lost 0 bases, with 10 bases between them. The germline V gene encodes CDR1 SGHVS and CDR2 FQNEAQ. The CDR3 bases are TGTGCCAGCAGCTTAGTCGGCAGTCTCTCTGGAAACACCATATATTTT. Its protein product is CASSLVGSLSGNTIYF.

The V call is TRBV24-1, the J call TRBJ1-2; 10 positions match TRBD1. Germline assignment: CDR1 KGHDR and CDR2 SFDVKD. The CDR3 sequence is 15 residues long. Losses at the gene ends were 3 bases for V and 6 bases for J; bases not matched to a gene: 6. The DNA of the CDR3 is TGTGCCACCAGTGATCCTCAAGGGACAGGGGATGGCTACACCTTC. As protein: CATSDPQGTGDGYTF.

The genes are TRBV10-3 and TRBJ2-1; D is possibly TRBD2 (6 bases). Per germline, CDR1 ENHRY and CDR2 SYGVKD. Trimming took off 2 bases at V and 3 bases at J, with 11 bases between the two ends. The CDR3 spans 15 residues. CDR3 in DNA: TGTGCCATCAGTGAGGGTCGGGAGCACTACAATGAGCAGTTCTTC. It translates to CAISEGREHYNEQFF.

The rearrangement joins TRBV6-6 to TRBJ1-4; weak D call: TRBD1 (5 bases). The CDR3 totals 13 residues. CDR1 is MNHNY, CDR2 SVGAGI, per germline (reference sequence). The V end lost 8 bases, the J end lost 8 bases, and 15 bases lay between the germline ends. The CDR3 region is CASCGAQGEKLFF. In nucleotides, the CDR3 is TGTGCCAGCTGCGGGGCGCAAGGGGAAAAACTGTTTTTT.

This rearrangement joins TRBV3-1 (or the pseudogene TRBV3-2) to TRBJ2-7; 11 nucleotides line up with TRBD2. The trim removed 6 bases at V and 2 bases at J, leaving 6 bases unmatched. CDR1 LGHDT and CDR2 YNNKEL come from the germline V gene (reference sequence). The CDR3 spans 15 residues. The CDR3 DNA reads as TGTGCCAGCAGTCCCCGACTAGCGGGGCCCTACGAGCAGTACGTC. It yields the protein CASSPRLAGPYEQYV.

The chain has TRBV6-1 and TRBJ1-2, with 10 bases that match TRBD1. The ends lost 4 bases at V and 4 bases at J; junction bases unmatched: 9. The V gene's germline CDR1 is MNHNS and CDR2 SASEGT. The CDR3 loop spans 16 amino acids. The chain's CDR3 is CASSARQGARGYGYTF. The CDR3 DNA reads TGTGCCAGCAGTGCCCGACAGGGGGCTCGGGGCTATGGCTACACCTTC.

This rearrangement joins TRBV12-2 to TRBJ1-5; the table's D call of TRBD1 was not tested on the DNA. TRBV12-2 is classified as a pseudogene. This CDR3 is built from 14 residues. CDR3 DNA sequence: TGTGCAAGTCTCCCTCTACAGTTTAATCAGCCCCAGCATTTT. It translates to CASLPLQFNQPQHF.

This clone has just one count. J is TRBJ1-6 and V is TRBV28, with unresolved D. This CDR3 comprises 14 residues. The V end was cut by 7 bases, the J end by 7 bases, with 14 bases between. Germline V lookup: CDR1 MDHEN, CDR2 SYDVKM. CDR3 in amino acids: CASNDWGLNSPLHF. CDR3 coding DNA: TGTGCCAGCAATGACTGGGGTCTAAATTCACCCCTCCACTTT.

V is TRBV10-3 and J is TRBJ1-2; tentatively, D is TRBD1 (6 bases). The CDR3 totals 15 residues. V lost 10 bases, J lost 8 bases, and 26 bases lay in between. Looked up from germline, CDR1 is ENHRY and CDR2 is SYGVKD. CDR3 in amino acids: CATRDTSLLVGGYTF. The CDR3 DNA reads TGTGCCACACGGGACACTAGTCTACTTGTCGGGGGCTACACCTTC.

This chain links TRBV19 with TRBJ2-3; 9 bases agree with TRBD2. This CDR3 is built from 14 residues. Trimming took 6 bases from V and 1 from J; bases not matched to a gene: 2. Germline V CDR1 and CDR2: LNHDA, SQIVND (reference sequence). The CDR3 protein is CASRERGGTDTQYF. The CDR3 DNA reads TGTGCCAGTAGAGAGCGGGGGGGCACAGATACGCAGTATTTT.

This clone appeared a single time. The rearrangement joins TRBV7-2 to TRBJ2-3, with 8 bases fitting TRBD2. V lost 2 bases and J lost 4; bases outside the gene matches: 11. This CDR3 has 17 residues. Per the germline V gene, CDR1 is SGHTA and CDR2 is FQGNSA. CDR3 DNA: TGTGCCAGCAGCTTAAGGACGGGGGGGCTTGTGGCAGATACGCAGTATTTT. Protein product: CASSLRTGGLVADTQYF.